Listed here is a single T cell receptor beta chain. The antigen remains undetermined. The data stem from a study of graft-versus-host responses after intestinal transplantation. Study-level information: All recipients got anti-thymocyte globulin induction, then tacrolimus and steroids for approximately 3 years.

TCRdb's copy holds only in-frame clones and misses some; the assay was immunoSEQ multiplex PCR. The table includes under 150,000 clones, 85% to 95% detected once. This CDR3 contains 14 residues. Trimming stripped 1 base from V and 3 bases from J, with 7 bases between. Per germline, CDR1 MGHRA and CDR2 YSYEKL. The sequencing here drew on unstimulated CD8+ T cells sorted from spleen or lymph node cells, taken before intestinal transplant. The rearrangement uses TRBV4-1 and TRBJ1-3; D ambiguous. The origin of this receptor is a human donor who received an intestinal transplant. In nucleotides, the CDR3 is TGCGCCAGCAGCCAAGGAGGGTATGGAAACACCATATATTTT. It specifies CASSQGGYGNTIYF.